This entry lists 21 T cell receptor beta chains sequenced from one sample in a study of brain T cells in children with intractable seizures. Sequencing was performed with immunoSEQ multiplex PCR; in TCRdb, only in-frame clones are kept and a portion is missing. The table lists approximately 110,000 clones, 94% of them singletons. Sequencing was performed on peripheral blood, taken at surgery. Receptors originate from a boy in the first two years of life with hemimegalencephaly and intractable seizures.

V gene TRBV28 combines with J gene TRBJ2-5, with unresolved D. V was pared by 5 bases and J by 6 bases, with 10 bases between. This CDR3 contains 12 residues. Germline V gene lookup returns CDR1 MDHEN and CDR2 SYDVKM. DNA for the CDR3: TGTGCCAGCAGTCCCCCGTTTCAGACCCAGTACTTC. This gives the protein CASSPPFQTQYF.

V usage is TRBV5-1 and J usage is TRBJ2-1; 9 positions agree with TRBD1. In germline, CDR1 is SGHRS, CDR2 YFSETQ. V was pared by 0 bases and J by 3 bases, with 1 base of the junction left unmatched. The CDR3 has 15 amino acids. This chain's CDR3 is CASSLGTGVYNEQFF. The CDR3 DNA is TGCGCCAGCAGCTTGGGGACAGGGGTCTACAATGAGCAGTTCTTC.

This sequence joins TRBV11-2 and TRBJ2-7, with D perhaps TRBD1 or TRBD2 (7 bases each). Trimming removed 4 bases at V and 2 bases at J, with 18 bases between. This CDR3 has 16 residues. Germline loops: CDR1 SGHAT, CDR2 FQNNGV. This CDR3 is CASSSRGGTATYEQYF. The CDR3 DNA sequence: TGTGCCAGCAGCTCAAGGGGGGGGACAGCTACCTACGAGCAGTACTTC. Looking up the rest from reference TRBV11-2 and TRBJ2-7 gives the full variable domain: EAGVAQSPRYKIIEKRQSVAFWCNPISGHATLYWYQQILGQGPKLLIQFQNNGVVDDSQLPKDRFSAERLKGVDSTLKIQPAKLEDSAVYLCASSSRGGTATYEQYFGPGTRLTVT.

The rearrangement joins TRBV9 to TRBJ2-1; 9 nucleotides line up with TRBD1. The CDR3 loop spans 13 amino acids. Germline V lookup: CDR1 SGDLS, CDR2 YYNGEE. Trimming cost V 1 base and J 9 bases; bases outside gene matches: 2. The chain's CDR3 is CASSVQGQGEQFF. CDR3 bases: TGTGCCAGCAGCGTACAGGGACAGGGTGAGCAGTTCTTC.

This clone was seen a few times. The chain uses TRBV20-1 and TRBJ2-7; tentatively, D is TRBD1 (6 bases). The V and J ends lost 6 bases and 6 bases respectively, with 12 bases between them. The germline CDR1 and CDR2 sequences are DFQATT and SNEGSKA (reference sequence). The CDR3 length is 11 residues. This chain's CDR3 is CSAQQGSEQYF. CDR3 DNA: TGCAGTGCGCAACAGGGATCCGAGCAGTACTTC.

The CDR3, as DNA: TGTGCCAGAAGAGAAAGAGGTCCCTTAGCCAAAAACATTCAGTACTTC. Its protein product is CARRERGPLAKNIQYF. The chain is built from TRBV2 and TRBJ2-4; D gene uncertain. V shed 9 bases and J shed 0 bases, with 18 bases lying between them. The CDR3 contains 16 residues. Per the germline V gene, CDR1 is SNHLY and CDR2 is FYNNEI.

This clone was recorded a few times. The chain links TRBV4-1 to TRBJ1-2; 8 positions match TRBD1. Trimming removed 1 base from V and 4 bases from J; junction bases left unmatched: 2. CDR1 is MGHRA, CDR2 YSYEKL, per germline. The CDR3 is 14 amino acids. The CDR3 is CASSQGQGSYGYTF. The CDR3 DNA follows: TGCGCCAGCAGCCAAGGACAGGGGAGCTATGGCTACACCTTC.

The rearrangement links TRBV3-1 (or the pseudogene TRBV3-2) to TRBJ2-1; D may match TRBD1 or TRBD2 (5 bases each). This CDR3 has 14 amino acids. The germline V and J ends were trimmed by 1 base and 8 bases, with 12 bases remaining between them. Germline V CDR1 and CDR2: LGHDT, YNNKEL (reference sequence). The CDR3 DNA reads as TGTGCCAGCAGCCAAGGGGGGACCGTCGATGAGCAGTTCTTC. Residues: CASSQGGTVDEQFF.

This rearrangement joins TRBV12-3 or TRBV12-4 to TRBJ1-1; D is ambiguous. V shed 2 bases and J shed 11 bases, with 15 bases lying between them. The CDR3 extends over 13 amino acids. This CDR3 is CASSLSRRLDAFF. The CDR3 DNA sequence: TGTGCCAGCAGTTTATCTAGGAGGTTGGATGCTTTCTTT.

J is TRBJ1-1 and V is TRBV27, with D perhaps TRBD1 (5 bases). Trimming shortened V by 3 bases and J by 1 base, and 9 bases separated the two germline ends. There are 14 residues in the CDR3. Germline values: CDR1 MNHEY, CDR2 SMNVEV (reference sequence). The DNA for the CDR3 is TGTGCCAGCAGTTTGCAAACAGGGAACACTGAAGCTTTCTTT. This encodes CASSLQTGNTEAFF.

J is TRBJ2-7 and V is TRBV24-1; D not resolved. This CDR3 contains 13 residues. Germline lookup yields CDR1 KGHDR and CDR2 SFDVKD. V was cut by 9 bases and J by 0 bases, with 11 bases left in between. CDR3 bases: TGTGCCACCGCCTCTCTGGACTCCTACGAGCAGTACTTC. Its protein product is CATASLDSYEQYF.

The CDR3 nucleotides are TGTGCCAGCACTCGAGTAGGGCCGGGACTAAGTGGGAATGAGCAGTTCTTC. This codes for CASTRVGPGLSGNEQFF. The rearrangement uses TRBV27 and TRBJ2-1, with TRBD2 matching over 7 bases. Per germline, CDR1 MNHEY and CDR2 SMNVEV (reference sequence). The CDR3 covers 17 residues. With 7 bases clipped from V and 7 bases from J, the junction kept 19 bases outside the gene matches.

This clone was seen once. Distinct nucleotide sequences in the sample also encode this CDR3. The chain carries TRBV7-3 and TRBJ2-1; 8 nucleotides match TRBD2. J gave up 4 bases and V 2 bases, and 7 bases lay outside the gene matches. CDR1 is SGHTA and CDR2 is FQGTGA in the germline V gene. The CDR3 consists of 16 residues. As DNA, the CDR3 is TGTGCCAGCAGCTTAGGGTTAGCGGGAAGTTACAATGAGCAGTTCTTC. Translated, it gives CASSLGLAGSYNEQFF.

The chain uses TRBV2 and TRBJ1-2; TRBD1 might be the D (5 bases). This CDR3 contains 11 residues. Per germline, CDR1 SNHLY and CDR2 FYNNEI. Trimming shortened V by 5 bases and J by 8 bases, and 9 bases separated the two germline ends. CDR3: CASSTGFGYTF. CDR3 in DNA: TGTGCCAGCAGTACAGGATTCGGCTACACCTTC.

The chain has TRBV7-9 and TRBJ2-5; 9 bases fit TRBD1. CDR1 and CDR2 (germline): SEHNR, FQNEAQ (reference sequence). This CDR3 is 15 amino acids long. The junction had 8 bases not matched to a gene; V was cut back by 4 bases and J by 5 bases. In DNA form, the CDR3 reads TGTGCCAGCAGCTCCCCTACAGGGGGCGCGGAGACCCAGTACTTC. Residues: CASSSPTGGAETQYF. The full variable domain, completed using reference TRBV7-9 and TRBJ2-5, is DTGVSQNPRHKITKRGQNVTFRCDPISEHNRLYWYRQTLGQGPEFLTYFQNEAQLEKSRLLSDRFSAERPKGSFSTLEIQRTEQGDSAMYLCASSSPTGGAETQYFGPGTRLLVL.

This clone has just one count. This rearrangement joins TRBV7-9 to TRBJ2-2; the D is unclear. Germline-derived CDR1 and CDR2 are SEHNR and FQNEAQ (reference sequence). The CDR3 runs 12 residues. The V end was cut by 7 bases, the J end by 3 bases, with 6 bases between. CDR3 DNA sequence: TGTGCCAGCACCACGGACACCGGGGAGCTGTTTTTT. This translates into CASTTDTGELFF. The full variable domain, rest sourced from reference TRBV7-9 and TRBJ2-2, is DTGVSQNPRHKITKRGQNVTFRCDPISEHNRLYWYRQTLGQGPEFLTYFQNEAQLEKSRLLSDRFSAERPKGSFSTLEIQRTEQGDSAMYLCASTTDTGELFFGEGSRLTVL.

The chain joins TRBV21-1 to TRBJ2-3; TRBD2 was called by the table and not checked on the DNA. TRBV21-1 is an annotated pseudogene. This CDR3 contains 17 residues. The CDR3: CASSKAHRTAGGDTQYF. The CDR3 nucleotides are TGTGCCAGCAGCAAAGCGCATCGTACAGCGGGAGGGGATACGCAGTATTTT.

This chain joins TRBV6-5 and TRBJ2-7; D not resolved. Looked up from germline, CDR1 is MNHEY and CDR2 is SVGAGI. V gave up 11 bases and J gave up 0 bases, with 11 bases separating them. CDR3 size: 12 residues. The CDR3 DNA sequence: TGTGCCGCGACCCCCAGCTCCTACGAGCAGTACTTC. Protein sequence: CAATPSSYEQYF.

This chain uses TRBV27 with TRBJ2-6; D uncertain. The CDR3 length is 15 residues. The V gene's germline CDR1 is MNHEY and CDR2 SMNVEV (reference sequence). V was cut by 2 bases and J by 0 bases, with 5 bases left in between. The CDR3 DNA reads TGTGCCAGCAGTTTAGGGCTCTCTGGGGCCAACGTCCTGACTTTC. Encoded protein: CASSLGLSGANVLTF.

In this sample, this clone turned up a few times. V and J are TRBV7-9 and TRBJ2-3; 8 nucleotides align to TRBD2. V lost 3 bases to trimming and J lost 2 bases; unmatched junction nucleotides: 7. CDR1 and CDR2 from the germline V gene are SEHNR and FQNEAQ (reference sequence). The CDR3 runs to 16 residues. The CDR3 region has the DNA TGTGCCAGCAGCTTGACCCTAGCGGGCCACACAGATACGCAGTATTTT. Its protein product is CASSLTLAGHTDTQYF. The whole variable domain, remainder taken from reference TRBV7-9 and TRBJ2-3, is DTGVSQNPRHKITKRGQNVTFRCDPISEHNRLYWYRQTLGQGPEFLTYFQNEAQLEKSRLLSDRFSAERPKGSFSTLEIQRTEQGDSAMYLCASSLTLAGHTDTQYFGPGTRLTVL.

The sample holds a few counts of this clone. J is TRBJ1-5 and V is TRBV3-1 (or the pseudogene TRBV3-2); TRBD1 matches at 7 bases. CDR1 is LGHDT, CDR2 YNNKEL, per germline (reference sequence). Unmatched junction bases numbered 0, after V lost 1 base and J lost 6 bases. The CDR3 runs 13 residues. Written as DNA, the CDR3 is TGTGCCAGCAGCCAAGGGACAGGTCAGCCCCAGCATTTT. Amino acid sequence: CASSQGTGQPQHF.